This T cell receptor beta chain was captured by sequencing in a study of cytomegalovirus exposure and HLA in healthy donors. Overall study findings and caveats: TCR sequences were mostly rare, though some public TCRs occurred in many donors.

As for this clone: The antigen remains unidentified.

The PCR was carried out with 60 Vbeta primers and 13 Jbeta primers. Method: immunoSEQ multiplex PCR; TCRdb's copy keeps in-frame clones and lacks some. The sample has around 150,000 clones; roughly 80% are singletons. This CDR3 has 17 amino acids. The germline gives CDR1 SQVTM, CDR2 ANQGSEA. Trimming shortened V by 4 bases and J by 0 bases, and 20 bases separated the two germline ends. This clonotype originated in a man aged 35 to 55 in good health and CMV-seronegative. The specimen sequenced was PBMCs. The chain employs TRBV29-1 and TRBJ2-3; D gene uncertain. CDR3 nucleotide sequence: TGCAGCGTTGGGCCCCTCCCAGGATCCGCTAGCACAGATACGCAGTATTTT. Residues: CSVGPLPGSASTDTQYF.